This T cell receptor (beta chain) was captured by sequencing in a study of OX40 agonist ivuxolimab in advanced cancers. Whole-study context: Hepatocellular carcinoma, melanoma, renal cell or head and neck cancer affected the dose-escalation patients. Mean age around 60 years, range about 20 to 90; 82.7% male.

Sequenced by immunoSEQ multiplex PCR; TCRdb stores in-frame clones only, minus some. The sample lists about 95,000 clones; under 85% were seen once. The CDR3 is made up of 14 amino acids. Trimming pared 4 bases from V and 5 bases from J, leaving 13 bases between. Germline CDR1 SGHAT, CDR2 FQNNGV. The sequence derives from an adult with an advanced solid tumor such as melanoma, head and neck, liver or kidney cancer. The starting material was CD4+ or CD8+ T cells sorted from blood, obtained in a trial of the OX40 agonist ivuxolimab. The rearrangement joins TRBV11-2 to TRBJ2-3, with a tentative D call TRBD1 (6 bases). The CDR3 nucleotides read TGTGCCAGCAGCTCGACAGGATTTGGAGATACGCAGTATTTT. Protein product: CASSSTGFGDTQYF. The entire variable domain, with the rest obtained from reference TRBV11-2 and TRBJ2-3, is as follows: EAGVAQSPRYKIIEKRQSVAFWCNPISGHATLYWYQQILGQGPKLLIQFQNNGVVDDSQLPKDRFSAERLKGVDSTLKIQPAKLEDSAVYLCASSSTGFGDTQYFGPGTRLTVL.